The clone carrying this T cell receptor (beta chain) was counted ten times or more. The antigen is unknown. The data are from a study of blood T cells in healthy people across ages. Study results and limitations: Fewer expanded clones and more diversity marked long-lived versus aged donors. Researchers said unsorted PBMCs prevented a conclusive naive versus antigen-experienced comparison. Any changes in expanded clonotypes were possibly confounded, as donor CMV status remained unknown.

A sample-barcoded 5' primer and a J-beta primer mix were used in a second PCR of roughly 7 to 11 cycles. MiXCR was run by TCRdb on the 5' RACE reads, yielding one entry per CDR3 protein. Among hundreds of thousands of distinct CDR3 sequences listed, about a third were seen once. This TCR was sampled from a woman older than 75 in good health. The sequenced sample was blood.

The CDR3: CAIRDLGGNLEEQFF. CDR3 DNA: TGTGCCATCAGGGACCTCGGGGGCAACTTAGAAGAGCAGTTCTTC. The chain links TRBV10-3 to TRBJ2-1; perhaps D is TRBD1 or TRBD2 (6 bases each). V lost 6 bases and J lost 10, with 22 bases in between. Germline V CDR1 and CDR2: ENHRY, SYGVKD. The CDR3 extends over 15 amino acids.